Detailed here is one T cell receptor (beta chain). Its target is unknown. This record belongs to a study of shared clonotypes between healthy human individuals. The CDR3 sequence is 15 residues long. Germline V CDR1 and CDR2: MNHNS, SASEGT. Trimming shortened V by 7 bases and J by 0 bases, and 14 bases separated the two germline ends. Study results and limitations: Specimens sampled were limited to blood, with tissue repertoires likely differing. Lower generation probabilities were found for non-shared clonotypes than for those shared by all four donors.

Assay used: immunoSEQ multiplex PCR; TCRdb lists only in-frame clones, some missing. This sample has about 2.4 million clones; 90% to 95% occur once, and the top ten carry roughly 0.14%. Sequencing was done on a sample of naive CD4+ T cells sorted from blood. Subset: CD45RA+ positively selected. The V call is TRBV6-1, the J call TRBJ2-3, with TRBD2 as a possible D gene (5 bases). The receptor was isolated from a man younger than 35 in good health. The CDR3, as DNA: TGTGCCAGCAAGAGCGTCCGGGGAAGCACAGATACGCAGTATTTT. Amino acids: CASKSVRGSTDTQYF.